This paragraph reports one TCR beta chain. This sample also contains other DNA sequences that code for the same CDR3. Sequencing was performed with immunoSEQ multiplex PCR; in TCRdb, only in-frame clones are kept and a portion is missing. The sample lists around 380,000 clones; around 87% were seen once. The V gene's germline CDR1 is MNHEY and CDR2 SVGAGI. V shed 6 bases, J shed 0 bases, and the junction held 5 bases outside the gene matches. The CDR3 contains 15 residues. The record originates from a study of blood T cell repertoires in COVID-19. Study-wide background: The study drew acute and convalescent COVID-19 samples from the United States, Italy and Spain.

Enrolled through a virtual design, the participants were between 18 and 89 years of age and came from about two dozen US areas. Two negative PCRs, clearance, or symptom resolution characterized the recovered Cohort 3 donors. The chain carries TRBV6-5 and TRBJ2-1, with 7 bases that match TRBD2. Sequenced input: PBMCs or T cells enriched from blood (not recorded which). The receptor was isolated from a young man who had recovered from COVID-19. The CDR3 DNA sequence: TGTGCCAGCAGCCCGGGCGGGAGCTCCTACAATGAGCAGTTCTTC. It specifies CASSPGGSSYNEQFF.